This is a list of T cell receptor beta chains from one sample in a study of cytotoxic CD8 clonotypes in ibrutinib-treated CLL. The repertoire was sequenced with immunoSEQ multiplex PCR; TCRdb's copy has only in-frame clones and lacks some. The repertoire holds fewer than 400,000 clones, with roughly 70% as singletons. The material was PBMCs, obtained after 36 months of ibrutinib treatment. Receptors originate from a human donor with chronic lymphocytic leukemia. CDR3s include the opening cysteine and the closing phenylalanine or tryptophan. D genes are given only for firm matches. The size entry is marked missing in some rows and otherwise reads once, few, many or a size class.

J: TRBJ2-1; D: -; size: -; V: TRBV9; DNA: TGTGCCAGCAGCGTAGTGGAGCTCTGGGACCATGAGCAGTTCTTC; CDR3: CASSVVELWDHEQFF
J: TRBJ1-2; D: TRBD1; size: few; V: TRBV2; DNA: TGTGCCAGCAGGGCCCTACAGGGGAAGCGGGGCTACACCTTC; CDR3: CASRALQGKRGYTF
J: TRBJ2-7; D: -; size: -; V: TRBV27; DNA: TGTGCCAGTGGGCACCGTGTGTGGGGCCCCTACGAGCAGTACTTC; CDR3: CASGHRVWGPYEQYF
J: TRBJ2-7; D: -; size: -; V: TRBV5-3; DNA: TGTGCCAGAAGCTTTCAGGATCCCTACGAGCAGTACTTC; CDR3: CARSFQDPYEQYF
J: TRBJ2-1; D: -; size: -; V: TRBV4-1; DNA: TGCGCCAGCAGCCATCCCCCGACTGGTCACAATGAGCAGTTCTTC; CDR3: CASSHPPTGHNEQFF
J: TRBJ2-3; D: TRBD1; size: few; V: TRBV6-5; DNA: TGTGCCAGCAGTGGGACAGCGCCAGATACGCAGTATTTT; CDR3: CASSGTAPDTQYF
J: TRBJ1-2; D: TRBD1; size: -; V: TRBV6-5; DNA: TGTGCCAGCAGTTTCCCAACCGGGACAGGATATGGCTACACCTTC; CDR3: CASSFPTGTGYGYTF
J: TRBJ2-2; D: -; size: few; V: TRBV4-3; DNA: TGCGCCAGCAGCCAGGTCCCGGGGGGGGAGCTGTTTTTT; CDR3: CASSQVPGGELFF
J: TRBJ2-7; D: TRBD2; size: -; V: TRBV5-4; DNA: TGTGCCAGCAGGACGGGACTAGCGGGTTCCTACGAGCAGTACTTC; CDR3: CASRTGLAGSYEQYF
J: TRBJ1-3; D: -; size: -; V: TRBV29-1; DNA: TGCAGCGTTCCTGCTCCGGCCGACGGAAACACCATATATTTT; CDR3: CSVPAPADGNTIYF
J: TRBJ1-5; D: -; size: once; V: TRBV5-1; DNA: TGCGCCAGCAGCTATGACACGGACAATCAGCCCCAGCATTTT; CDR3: CASSYDTDNQPQHF
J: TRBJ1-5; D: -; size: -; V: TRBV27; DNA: TGTGCCAGCAGTTTAGGGGCGACAAGTGGTCAGCCCCAGCATTTT; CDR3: CASSLGATSGQPQHF
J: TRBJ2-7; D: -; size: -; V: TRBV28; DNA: TGTGCCAGCACCACTACAGATCCTCCCTACGAGCAGTACTTC; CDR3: CASTTTDPPYEQYF
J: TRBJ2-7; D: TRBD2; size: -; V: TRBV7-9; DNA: TGTGCCAGCAGCTTAGGCCTAGCGGGAGGATTCTCCTACGAGCAGTACTTC; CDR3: CASSLGLAGGFSYEQYF
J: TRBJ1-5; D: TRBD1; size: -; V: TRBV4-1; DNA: TGCGCCAGCAGCCAAGAGTCCGGGACAGGGGTAAATCAGCCCCAGCATTTT; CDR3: CASSQESGTGVNQPQHF
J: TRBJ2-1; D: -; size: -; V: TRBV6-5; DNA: TGTGCCAGCAGTTACTCCAGGACCTACAATGAGCAGTTCTTC; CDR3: CASSYSRTYNEQFF
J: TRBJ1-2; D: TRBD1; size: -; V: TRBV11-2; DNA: TGTGCCAGCAGCTTAGGCGGACAGGGGGCGCAGGCTACCTATGGCTACACCTTC; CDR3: CASSLGGQGAQATYGYTF
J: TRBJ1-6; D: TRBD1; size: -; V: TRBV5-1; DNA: TGCGCCAGCAGCTTGGAATCCGGGACAGGGAATTCACCCCTCCACTTT; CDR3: CASSLESGTGNSPLHF
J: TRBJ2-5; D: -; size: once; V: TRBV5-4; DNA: TGTGCCAGCAGCTTGCTATCAGGGGCCCAAGAGACCCAGTACTTC; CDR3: CASSLLSGAQETQYF
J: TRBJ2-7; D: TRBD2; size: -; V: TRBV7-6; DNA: TGTGCCAGCAGCCAAGGGACTAGCGGGATCTACGAGCAGTACTTC; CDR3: CASSQGTSGIYEQYF
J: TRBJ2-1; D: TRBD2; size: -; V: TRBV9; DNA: TGTGCCAGCAGCGCGACTAGCGGGATTAGTAATGAGCAGTTCTTC; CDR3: CASSATSGISNEQFF
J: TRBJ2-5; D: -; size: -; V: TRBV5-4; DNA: TGTGCCAGCAGCTTGGGGTACCAAGAGACCCAGTACTTC; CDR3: CASSLGYQETQYF
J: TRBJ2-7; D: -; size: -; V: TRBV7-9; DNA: TGTGCCAGCAGCTTAGCGTCGGGGCAGGGGATAAAGCAGTACTTC; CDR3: CASSLASGQGIKQYF
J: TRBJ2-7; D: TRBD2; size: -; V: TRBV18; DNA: TGTGCCAGCTCACCAGCGGCGGGGGGGCTCTACGAGCAGTACTTC; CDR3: CASSPAAGGLYEQYF
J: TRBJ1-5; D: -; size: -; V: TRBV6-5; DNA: TGTGCCAGCAGCCAGGGCAATCAGCCCCAGCATTTT; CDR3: CASSQGNQPQHF
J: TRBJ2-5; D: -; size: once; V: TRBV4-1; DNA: TGCGCCAGCAGCCACCCCGAGGCAGGGGTACAAGAGACCCAGTACTTC; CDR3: CASSHPEAGVQETQYF
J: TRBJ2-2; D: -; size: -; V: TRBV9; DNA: TGTGCCAGCAGCCCCCCAGGCGGGGAGCTGTTTTTT; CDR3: CASSPPGGELFF
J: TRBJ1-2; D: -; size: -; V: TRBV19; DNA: TGTGCCAGTAGTATAGCAGGGTTCTATGGCTACACCTTC; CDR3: CASSIAGFYGYTF
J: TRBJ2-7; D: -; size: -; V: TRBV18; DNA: TGTGCCAGCTCATCGACTAGATTCTACGAGCAGTACTTC; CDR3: CASSSTRFYEQYF
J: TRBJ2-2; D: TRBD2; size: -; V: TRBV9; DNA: TGTGCCAGCAGCGTTAACCCCCTCGCGGGGGGGACCGGGGAGCTGTTTTTT; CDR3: CASSVNPLAGGTGELFF
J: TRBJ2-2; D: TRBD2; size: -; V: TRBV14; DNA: TGTGCCAGCAGCCAAGAATTACTAGCGGGAGTGGACACCGGGGAGCTGTTTTTT; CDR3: CASSQELLAGVDTGELFF
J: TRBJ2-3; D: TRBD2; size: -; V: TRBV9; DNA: TGTGCCAGCAGCGTGGGGGCGGGAGGGCCGACAGATACGCAGTATTTT; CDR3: CASSVGAGGPTDTQYF
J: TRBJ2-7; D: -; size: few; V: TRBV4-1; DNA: TGCGCCAGCAGCCCCCGGGACTTCGTATACGAGCAGTACTTC; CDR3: CASSPRDFVYEQYF
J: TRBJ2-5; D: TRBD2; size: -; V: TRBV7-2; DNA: TGTGCCAGCAGCTTACTAGCGGGAGTTGGGGAGACCCAGTACTTC; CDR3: CASSLLAGVGETQYF
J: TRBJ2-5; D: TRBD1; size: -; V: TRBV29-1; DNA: TGCAGCACGGGACAGATAGAGACCCAGTACTTC; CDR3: CSTGQIETQYF
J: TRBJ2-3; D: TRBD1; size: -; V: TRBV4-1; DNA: TGCGCCAGCAGCGAAGACAGGGGCCAGGGAGATACGCAGTATTTT; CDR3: CASSEDRGQGDTQYF
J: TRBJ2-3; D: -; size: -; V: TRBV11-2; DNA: TGTGCCAGCAGCGAGCTGACCAGCCCAGATACGCAGTATTTT; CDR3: CASSELTSPDTQYF
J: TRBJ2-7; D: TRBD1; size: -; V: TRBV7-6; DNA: TGTGCCACCCGGCGTTTTGGGACAGGGCCCTACGAGCAGTACTTC; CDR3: CATRRFGTGPYEQYF
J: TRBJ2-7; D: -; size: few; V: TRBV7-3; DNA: TGTGCCAGCAGCCAAGGCACTAAGCAGTACTTC; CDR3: CASSQGTKQYF
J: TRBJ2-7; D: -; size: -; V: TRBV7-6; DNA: TGTGCCAGCAGCTCAAGACAGAGCTACGAGCAGTACTTC; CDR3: CASSSRQSYEQYF
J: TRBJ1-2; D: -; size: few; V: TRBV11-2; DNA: TGTGCCAGCAGCTTGGGGACTAACTATGGCTACACCTTC; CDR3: CASSLGTNYGYTF
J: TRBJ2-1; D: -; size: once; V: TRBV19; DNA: TGTGCCAGTAGTATAGTCACAGTGGGATACAATGAGCAGTTCTTC; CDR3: CASSIVTVGYNEQFF
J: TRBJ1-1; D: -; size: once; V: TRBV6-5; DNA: TGTGCCAGCAGTTACTCGAGATGGACATCTAATCAAGAAGCTTTCTTT; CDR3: CASSYSRWTSNQEAFF
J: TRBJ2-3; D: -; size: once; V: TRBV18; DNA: TGTGCCAGCTCACCACCGGGCCCGCTGGGGGATACGCAGTATTTT; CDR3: CASSPPGPLGDTQYF
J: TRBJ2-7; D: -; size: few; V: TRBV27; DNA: TGTGCCAGCAGTTTCGTGGGCTACGAGCAGTACTTC; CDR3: CASSFVGYEQYF
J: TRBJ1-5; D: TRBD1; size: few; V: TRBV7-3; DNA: TGTGCCAGCGACCGGGGGAGAAGGGGGCGCGAACAGCCCCAGCATTTT; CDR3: CASDRGRRGREQPQHF
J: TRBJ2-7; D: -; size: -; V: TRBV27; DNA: TGTGCCAGCAGCCGAGGGGGTGACGAGCAGTACTTC; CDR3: CASSRGGDEQYF
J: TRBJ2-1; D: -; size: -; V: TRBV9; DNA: TGTGCCAGCAGCGTAGAAGGGGGACCAGACAATGAGCAGTTCTTC; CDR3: CASSVEGGPDNEQFF
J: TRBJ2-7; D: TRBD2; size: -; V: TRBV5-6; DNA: TGTGCCAGCAGCATCGGGACTAGCGGAGCCTACGAGCAGTACTTC; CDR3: CASSIGTSGAYEQYF
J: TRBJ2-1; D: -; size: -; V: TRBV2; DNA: TGTGCCAGCAGACTTTTGAATGAGCAGTTCTTC; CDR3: CASRLLNEQFF
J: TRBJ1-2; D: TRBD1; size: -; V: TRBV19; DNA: TGTGCCAGTAGCCCTACCTCAGGGGGCTGGGGCTACACCTTC; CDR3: CASSPTSGGWGYTF
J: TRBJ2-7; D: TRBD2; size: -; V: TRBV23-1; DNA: TGCGCCAGCAGTCAATCTCCCCTAGCGGGAGCCTACGAGCAGTACTTC; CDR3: CASSQSPLAGAYEQYF
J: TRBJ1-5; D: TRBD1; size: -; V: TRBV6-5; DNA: TGTGCCAGCAGTGGCCAGGGGGCCCAGCATTTT; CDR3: CASSGQGAQHF